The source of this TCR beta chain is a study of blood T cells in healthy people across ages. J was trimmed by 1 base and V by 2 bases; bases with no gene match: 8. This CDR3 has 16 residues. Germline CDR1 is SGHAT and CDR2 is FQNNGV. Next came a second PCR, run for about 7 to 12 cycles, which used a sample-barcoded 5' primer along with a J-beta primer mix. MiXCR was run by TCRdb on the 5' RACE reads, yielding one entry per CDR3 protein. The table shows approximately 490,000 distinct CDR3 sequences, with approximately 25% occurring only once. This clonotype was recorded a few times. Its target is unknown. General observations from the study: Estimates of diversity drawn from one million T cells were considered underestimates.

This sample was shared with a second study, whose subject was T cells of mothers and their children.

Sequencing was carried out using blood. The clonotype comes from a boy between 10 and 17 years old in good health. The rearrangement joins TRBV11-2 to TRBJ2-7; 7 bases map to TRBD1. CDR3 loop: CASSLPKGQLSYEQYF. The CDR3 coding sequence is TGTGCCAGCAGCTTACCCAAGGGACAGCTTTCCTACGAGCAGTACTTC.